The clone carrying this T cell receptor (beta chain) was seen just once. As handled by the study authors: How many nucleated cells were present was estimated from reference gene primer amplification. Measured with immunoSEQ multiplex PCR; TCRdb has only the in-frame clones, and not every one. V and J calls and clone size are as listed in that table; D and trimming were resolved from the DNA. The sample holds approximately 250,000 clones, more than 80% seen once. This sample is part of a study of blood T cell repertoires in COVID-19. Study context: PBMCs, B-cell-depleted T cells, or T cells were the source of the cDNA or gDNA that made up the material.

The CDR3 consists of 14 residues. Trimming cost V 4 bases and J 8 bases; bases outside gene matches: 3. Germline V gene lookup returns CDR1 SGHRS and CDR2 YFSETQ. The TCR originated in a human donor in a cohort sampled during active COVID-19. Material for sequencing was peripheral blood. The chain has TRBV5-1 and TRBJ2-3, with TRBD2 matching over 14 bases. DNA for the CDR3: TGCGCCAGCAGCGAGGGGACTAGCGGGGGTACGCAGTATTTT. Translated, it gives CASSEGTSGGTQYF.